Shown below are 15 T cell receptor beta chains from a single sample sequenced in a study of T-cell reconstitution after alpha-beta-depleted transplantation in children. Library preparation (for TCRbeta) was performed with unique molecular identifiers. One entry per CDR3 protein, called by TCRdb with MiXCR from the PCR reads. The sample carries 200,000 to 250,000 distinct CDR3 sequences, roughly a tenth recorded once. Sequencing was performed on PBMCs from the stem cell graft donor, taken from the stem cell graft. The receptors stem from a human donor who donated a stem cell graft to a child with SCID.

This clonotype showed up many times. CDR3 in DNA: TGCAGTGCCATTAATCCCCGAACCTCGGGAGAAAAACTGTTTTTT. Its translation is CSAINPRTSGEKLFF. This chain uses TRBV20-1 with TRBJ1-4; no clear D gene. Trimming removed 6 bases from V and 8 bases from J, with 22 bases in between. CDR1 and CDR2 (germline): DFQATT, SNEGSKA (reference sequence). CDR3 length: 15 amino acids.

The genes are TRBV2 and TRBJ2-5; 7 positions match TRBD2. Looked up from germline, CDR1 is SNHLY and CDR2 is FYNNEI. The V segment lost 6 bases and the J segment 4 bases; nucleotides outside the gene matches: 11. There are 15 residues in the CDR3. CDR3 DNA sequence: TGTGCCAGCAGGAGAAGGACTAGTTCGGGAGAGACCCAGTACTTC. Translating it yields CASRRRTSSGETQYF.

This clonotype was picked up many times. The chain is built from TRBV9 and TRBJ1-1; TRBD1 is a possible D gene (6 bases). Trimming pared 3 bases from V and 7 bases from J, leaving 16 bases between. The germline V gene has CDR1 SGDLS and CDR2 YYNGEE. This CDR3 has 14 amino acids. The CDR3: CASSERPGESEAFF. The CDR3 region has the DNA TGTGCCAGCAGCGAGCGTCCAGGGGAGAGTGAAGCTTTCTTT.

This clonotype was seen many times. The V and J genes are TRBV20-1 and TRBJ1-5, with 8 bases that match TRBD1. The V segment lost 4 bases and the J segment 0 bases; nucleotides outside the gene matches: 11. The CDR3 extends over 17 amino acids. Germline V gives CDR1 DFQATT, CDR2 SNEGSKA (reference sequence). The CDR3 DNA reads as TGCAGTGCTAAGAACCGGGACAGGTATAATAGCAATCAGCCCCAGCATTTT. The encoded protein is CSAKNRDRYNSNQPQHF.

This clonotype was seen many times. V and J are TRBV6-5 and TRBJ1-1; D possibly corresponds to TRBD1 (6 bases). CDR1 is MNHEY and CDR2 is SVGAGI in the germline V gene. V gave up 9 bases and J gave up 6 bases, with 11 bases separating them. The CDR3 is 11 amino acids. The CDR3 DNA is TGTGCCAGTGCCAGGGGATCTGAAGCTTTCTTT. It codes for CASARGSEAFF.

This clonotype has ten or more counts. The chain joins TRBV5-1 to TRBJ2-7, with a weak D call TRBD2 (6 bases). Germline assignment: CDR1 SGHRS and CDR2 YFSETQ. The CDR3 extends over 15 amino acids. Trimming cost V 5 bases and J 6 bases, with 21 bases left between them. This CDR3 is CASRNGTEGVREQYF. The CDR3 region has the DNA TGCGCCAGCAGGAATGGAACGGAGGGCGTCCGCGAGCAGTACTTC. Complete variable domain (other parts from reference TRBV5-1 and TRBJ2-7): KAGVTQTPRYLIKTRGQQVTLSCSPISGHRSVSWYQQTPGQGLQFLFEYFSETQRNKGNFPGRFSGRQFSNSRSEMNVSTLELGDSALYLCASRNGTEGVREQYFGPGTRLTVT.

This clonotype was counted ten times or more. The chain recombines TRBV5-1 with TRBJ2-3; D possibly matches TRBD1 or TRBD2 (5 bases each). V lost 4 bases and J lost 4, with 16 bases in between. The CDR3 length is 15 residues. The germline gives CDR1 SGHRS, CDR2 YFSETQ. This chain's CDR3 is CASSRSEGLADTQYF. The CDR3, as DNA: TGCGCCAGCAGCCGAAGTGAGGGGTTGGCAGATACGCAGTATTTT.

This clonotype was counted many times. The chain uses TRBV20-1 and TRBJ1-5, with D maybe TRBD1 (6 bases). V was pared by 0 bases and J by 1 base, with 13 bases between. Germline CDR1 DFQATT, CDR2 SNEGSKA (reference sequence). This CDR3 has 16 amino acids. In nucleotides, the CDR3 is TGCAGTGCTAGAGACCCGGACAGCGGGAGCAATCAGCCCCAGCATTTT. Its translation is CSARDPDSGSNQPQHF.

This clonotype was seen a handful of times. This sequence joins TRBV7-6 and TRBJ2-2; 9 bases fit TRBD2. CDR3 length: 14 amino acids. Per the germline V gene, CDR1 is SGHVS and CDR2 is FNYEAQ. Unmatched junction bases numbered 4, after V lost 4 bases and J lost 7 bases. The CDR3 DNA sequence: TGTGCCAGCAGCTGGGGGACTAGCAGCGGGGAGCTGTTTTTT. Translated: CASSWGTSSGELFF.

This clonotype was seen at least ten times. The V call is TRBV4-3, the J call TRBJ2-3; TRBD2 matches 8 bases. Looked up from germline, CDR1 is LGHNA and CDR2 is YSLEER. The CDR3 has 17 residues. V was clipped by 1 base and J by 3 bases; unmatched bases: 9. CDR3 nucleotides: TGCGCCAGCAGCCAAGCGGGGGGGCTGATTACGACAGATACGCAGTATTTT. Translation gives CASSQAGGLITTDTQYF.

This clonotype occurred many times. The chain couples TRBV7-6 to TRBJ2-7; weak D call: TRBD1 (5 bases). CDR3 length: 15 residues. With 5 bases removed from V and 3 bases from J, the gap between germline ends came to 17 bases. CDR1 SGHVS and CDR2 FNYEAQ come from the germline V gene. The CDR3 spells CASSHGQLRNYEQYF. The CDR3 nucleotides are TGTGCCAGCAGCCACGGACAACTTAGAAACTACGAGCAGTACTTC. The full variable domain, rest sourced from reference TRBV7-6 and TRBJ2-7, is GAGVSQSPRYKVTKRGQDVALRCDPISGHVSLYWYRQALGQGPEFLTYFNYEAQQDKSGLPNDRFSAERPEGSISTLTIQRTEQRDSAMYRCASSHGQLRNYEQYFGPGTRLTVT.

This clonotype showed up just a few times. The V and J genes are TRBV5-1 and TRBJ1-4; D gene ambiguous. The CDR3 length is 16 residues. V lost 0 bases to trimming and J lost 0 bases, with 9 bases between them. CDR1 and CDR2 (germline): SGHRS, YFSETQ. CDR3 in amino acids: CASSLVKFTTNEKLFF. In DNA form, the CDR3 reads TGCGCCAGCAGCTTGGTAAAGTTTACAACTAATGAAAAACTGTTTTTT.

This clonotype was seen at least ten times. The J gene is TRBJ1-2, the V gene TRBV20-1, with TRBD1 matching over 10 bases. This CDR3 has 14 residues. Trimming at V came to 4 bases and at J to 3 bases, leaving 5 bases not matched to a gene. From germline, CDR1 is DFQATT and CDR2 SNEGSKA (reference sequence). As DNA, the CDR3 is TGCAGTGCTACCCGACAGGGGGCGGACTATGGCTACACCTTC. Translating it yields CSATRQGADYGYTF.

This clonotype has a count of ten or more. The chain employs TRBV13 and TRBJ1-1, with TRBD1 matching 11 bases. After removal of 4 bases from V and 1 base from J, the junction contained 14 bases not matched to a gene. The CDR3 spans 19 residues. Germline CDR1 is PRHDT and CDR2 is FYEKMQ (reference sequence). CDR3 sequence reads: CASSYHPSGTGGRNTEAFF. CDR3 DNA sequence: TGTGCCAGCAGCTACCACCCTTCCGGGACAGGGGGGAGGAACACTGAAGCTTTCTTT.

There are many counts of this clonotype. The V and J genes are TRBV15 and TRBJ2-1; tentative D call: TRBD2 (7 bases). CDR1 is LNHNV and CDR2 is YYDKDF in the germline V gene (reference sequence). The CDR3 spans 16 residues. V was clipped by 5 bases and J by 0 bases, with 14 bases between them. In DNA, the CDR3 is TGTGCCACCAGCCCGGGGGGCTCTAGCTCCTACAATGAGCAGTTCTTC. Translated, it gives CATSPGGSSSYNEQFF.